The rows below give T cell receptor beta chains drawn from one sample of a study of blood T cell repertoires in COVID-19. Using immunoSEQ multiplex PCR, the repertoire was profiled, and TCRdb retains in-frame clones only, with some absent. Of around 94,000 clones listed, 80% to 90% are singletons. Sequenced material: peripheral blood. Every receptor here comes from an elderly man with acute or convalescent COVID-19. The CDR3 runs from the conserved cysteine through the conserved F or W. The D gene is left open where the match is weak. Clone size is shown for a subset of rows, as once, few, many or a class of expanded clone.

V	D	size	J	CDR3	DNA
TRBV3-1/TRBV3-2	TRBD1	-	TRBJ2-1	CASSQGTGNGEQFF	TGTGCCAGCAGCCAAGGGACAGGGAACGGTGAGCAGTTCTTC
TRBV6-5	-	-	TRBJ2-3	CATRGFGTDTQYF	TGTGCCACGCGGGGCTTCGGCACAGATACGCAGTATTTT
TRBV28	-	-	TRBJ2-1	CASTSHARVRDEQFF	TGTGCCAGCACCTCTCATGCGCGGGTTCGCGATGAGCAGTTCTTC
TRBV14	TRBD2	-	TRBJ2-1	CASSNRLAGLGEQFF	TGTGCCAGCAGCAACAGACTAGCGGGGTTGGGGGAGCAGTTCTTC
TRBV14	TRBD2	few	TRBJ2-3	CASSRPGGLTSTDTQYF	TGTGCCAGCAGCCGCCCGGGGGGGCTGACTAGCACAGATACGCAGTATTTT
TRBV6-5	-	-	TRBJ2-7	CASSRSPVNYEQYF	TGTGCCAGCAGTCGTTCCCCCGTAAACTACGAGCAGTACTTC
TRBV28	TRBD2	-	TRBJ2-5	CASRDSGRAEETQYF	TGTGCCAGCAGGGATAGCGGGAGGGCCGAGGAGACCCAGTACTTC
TRBV5-1	TRBD2	few	TRBJ2-3	CASSFSGRGNTQYF	TGCGCCAGCAGCTTTAGCGGGAGGGGAAATACGCAGTATTTT
TRBV7-3	-	-	TRBJ1-3	CASSLNGDSGNTIYF	TGTGCCAGCAGCTTAAATGGAGACTCTGGAAACACCATATATTTT
TRBV9	-	-	TRBJ1-2	CASSVATGEVGGYTF	TGTGCCAGCAGCGTAGCCACGGGGGAAGTAGGTGGCTACACCTTC
TRBV6-5	-	once	TRBJ2-3	CATISWDAGTDTQYF	TGTGCCACCATTTCCTGGGACGCGGGGACAGATACGCAGTATTTT
TRBV7-2	TRBD2	-	TRBJ2-2	CASSQMTSGPWTGELFF	TGTGCCAGCAGCCAAATGACTAGCGGCCCGTGGACCGGGGAGCTGTTTTTT
TRBV6-1	TRBD1	-	TRBJ2-1	CASSEPGQGARNEQFF	TGTGCCAGCAGTGAACCAGGACAGGGGGCGCGGAATGAGCAGTTCTTC
TRBV6-4	TRBD2	-	TRBJ2-1	CASSVSSGSAYEQFF	TGTGCCAGCAGTGTCTCTAGCGGGAGTGCGTATGAGCAGTTCTTC
TRBV9	TRBD2	-	TRBJ2-3	CASSRGVAGGPTDTQYF	TGTGCCAGCAGCAGGGGGGTAGCGGGAGGGCCTACAGATACGCAGTATTTT